This T cell receptor beta chain was sequenced for a study of shared clonotypes between healthy human individuals. On the study more broadly: Each donor contributed plates that comprised three CD4 naive, three CD4 memory, two CD8 naive and one CD8 memory. Study outcomes and limitations: Sequencing depth was predicted to influence how clonotypes are shared among donors. Naive CD4 clonotype sharing across four donors was about 5%.

In regard to this clone: The antigen is undetermined.

V lost 2 bases and J lost 11; bases outside the gene matches: 9. Per the germline V gene, CDR1 is SGHTA and CDR2 is FQGTGA. The CDR3 totals 15 residues. Original handling: Junction-only sequences without quality scores came from ImmunoSEQ, so filtering differed. Clones were read by immunoSEQ multiplex PCR, and TCRdb kept only the in-frame ones, dropping some. The V and J calls and clone size were taken over from that table, and D and trimming were inferred from the DNA. The sample holds about 660,000 clones, 74% seen once. V gene TRBV7-3 combines with J gene TRBJ2-3, with 11 positions matching TRBD2. Sequencing was performed on memory CD4+ T cells sorted from blood. The sample's subset: CD45RA-negative fraction. This TCR was recovered from a woman aged 25-40 years in good health. CDR3 residues: CASSLVVAGGMMQYF. The CDR3 DNA sequence: TGTGCCAGCAGCTTAGTGGTAGCGGGAGGGATGATGCAGTATTTT.